A single sample is the source of the 30 T cell receptor beta chains below, sequenced in a study of T-cell memory formation after mild COVID-19. TCRdb redid the calling of the 5' RACE reads with MiXCR, one entry per CDR3 protein. The sample lists roughly 150,000 distinct CDR3 sequences, more than 12% seen once, with about 14% in the top ten. The sample taken for sequencing was PBMCs or a T cell subset sorted from them (not recorded which). Receptor source: an adult woman who had mild COVID-19 (a few samples of this study predate the infection). Cell type and time point are not known.

There are a few counts of this clonotype. The gene calls are TRBV12-3 or TRBV12-4 and TRBJ2-1, with TRBD2 matching 7 bases. The CDR3 is 18 residues long. The V and J ends lost 1 base and 3 bases, in that order; junction bases with no gene match: 12. In DNA form, the CDR3 reads TGTGCCAGCAGTTTAGGGGTTATAGGCGGGAGTCACTACAATGAGCAGTTCTTC. It codes for CASSLGVIGGSHYNEQFF.

This chain connects TRBV5-1 to TRBJ2-1; D remains unclear. There are 14 residues in the CDR3. The V end lost 2 bases, the J end lost 5 bases, and 11 bases lay between the germline ends. Germline values: CDR1 SGHRS, CDR2 YFSETQ. DNA for the CDR3: TGCGCCAGCAGCTTCCACCCTTTGGACAATGAGCAGTTCTTC. This translates into CASSFHPLDNEQFF.

V is TRBV27 and J is TRBJ2-5; TRBD1 aligns across 9 bases. Germline V gene lookup returns CDR1 MNHEY and CDR2 SMNVEV (reference sequence). Trimming removed 5 bases from V and 4 bases from J; junction bases left unmatched: 5. The CDR3 totals 14 residues. CDR3 residues: CASSDLGQGETQYF. The CDR3, as DNA: TGTGCCAGCAGTGATTTGGGACAGGGAGAGACCCAGTACTTC.

This clonotype has more than one count but fewer than ten. CDR3 bases: TGCGCCAGCAGCAGAACAGCGCTCTATGGCTACACCTTC. Translation: CASSRTALYGYTF. The chain combines TRBV5-1 with TRBJ1-2; D unclear. Germline lookup yields CDR1 SGHRS and CDR2 YFSETQ. V shed 4 bases and J shed 4 bases, with 11 bases lying between them. CDR3 length: 13 residues. The whole variable domain, remainder taken from reference TRBV5-1 and TRBJ1-2, is KAGVTQTPRYLIKTRGQQVTLSCSPISGHRSVSWYQQTPGQGLQFLFEYFSETQRNKGNFPGRFSGRQFSNSRSEMNVSTLELGDSALYLCASSRTALYGYTFGSGTRLTVV.

This clonotype was seen more than once but under ten times. Here the CDR3 DNA reads TGTGCCAGCAGCTTACCCCAAGTTACTAGCACAGATACGCAGTATTTT. It yields the protein CASSLPQVTSTDTQYF. V usage is TRBV7-9 and J usage is TRBJ2-3; unclear D gene. Germline V gene data show CDR1 as SEHNR and CDR2 as FQNEAQ (reference sequence). The CDR3 has 16 amino acids. Trimming removed 2 bases at V and 0 bases at J, with 12 bases between.

CDR3 in amino acids: CASSSGQVLGETQYF. The CDR3 coding sequence is TGTGCCAGCAGTTCGGGACAGGTGCTTGGAGAGACCCAGTACTTC. This chain uses TRBV7-9 with TRBJ2-5; 8 nucleotides agree with TRBD1. Germline V gene data show CDR1 as SEHNR and CDR2 as FQNEAQ (reference sequence). V was clipped by 6 bases and J by 4 bases; unmatched bases: 10. There are 15 residues in the CDR3.

This rearrangement joins TRBV9 to TRBJ2-3, with D possibly matching TRBD2 (6 bases). Per the germline V gene, CDR1 is SGDLS and CDR2 is YYNGEE. Deletions cut 4 bases from V and 2 bases from J, with 20 bases between. CDR3 length: 17 amino acids. Here the CDR3 DNA reads TGTGCCAGCAGCCCCCAGCCCTTAGCGGCTATCACAGATACGCAGTATTTT. Translation gives CASSPQPLAAITDTQYF.

There are many counts of this clonotype. The chain uses TRBV9 and TRBJ2-2; either TRBD1 or TRBD2 may fit D (5 bases each). The CDR3 loop spans 14 amino acids. Germline-derived CDR1 and CDR2 are SGDLS and YYNGEE. V dropped 2 bases and J dropped 4 bases, with 9 bases sitting between them. The CDR3 region is CASSVGTTTGELFF. As DNA, the CDR3 is TGTGCCAGCAGCGTGGGGACGACCACCGGGGAGCTGTTTTTT.

The genes are TRBV5-1 and TRBJ1-2; D gene unclear. Per germline, CDR1 SGHRS and CDR2 YFSETQ. Trimming stripped 2 bases from V and 5 bases from J, with 16 bases between. This CDR3 comprises 15 residues. DNA for the CDR3: TGCGCCAGCAGCTTTCCGGAGCAGATCCCGTATGGCTACACCTTC. As protein: CASSFPEQIPYGYTF.

The rearrangement links TRBV24-1 to TRBJ1-4; 9 bases are a match to TRBD1. The CDR3 has 16 residues. V trimming: 3 bases; J trimming: 8 bases; junction bases outside the gene matches: 9. Germline V lookup: CDR1 KGHDR, CDR2 SFDVKD. Here the CDR3 reads CATSDARDRVGEKLFF. DNA of the CDR3: TGTGCCACCAGTGATGCCCGGGACAGGGTTGGCGAAAAACTGTTTTTT.

This clonotype was seen ten or more times. The rearrangement links TRBV14 to TRBJ2-5, with unresolved D. Trimming left V 2 bases short and J 1 base short, with 8 bases between. CDR3 size: 14 residues. The germline gives CDR1 SGHDN, CDR2 FVKESK. CDR3 region: CASSQNRGQETQYF. CDR3 DNA sequence: TGTGCCAGCAGCCAAAATCGCGGCCAAGAGACCCAGTACTTC.

This clonotype was observed at least ten times. The chain carries TRBV5-1 and TRBJ2-1; D uncertain. The CDR3 loop spans 14 amino acids. V gave up 3 bases and J gave up 6 bases, with 13 bases separating them. CDR1 and CDR2 (germline): SGHRS, YFSETQ. CDR3 sequence: CASSSPPRGNEQFF. CDR3 nucleotides: TGCGCCAGCAGCTCGCCGCCTAGAGGCAATGAGCAGTTCTTC.

This clonotype was seen only a few times. The chain recombines TRBV7-2 with TRBJ2-3; a possible D gene is TRBD2 (5 bases). V gave up 7 bases and J gave up 2 bases, with 19 bases separating them. The CDR3 contains 16 residues. Germline CDR1 and CDR2: SGHTA and FQGNSA. The CDR3 DNA follows: TGTGCCAGCATGGGCGGGCCCGTTCCCTACACAGATACGCAGTATTTT. This translates into CASMGGPVPYTDTQYF.

This clonotype was recorded a few times. The chain recombines TRBV12-3 or TRBV12-4 with TRBJ1-5; no firm D call. The CDR3 totals 12 residues. Trimming took 5 bases from V and 4 from J, leaving 6 bases between them. The CDR3 region has the DNA TGTGCCAGCAGTAGGGTGAATCAGCCCCAGCATTTT. Protein: CASSRVNQPQHF.

This clonotype was found a few times. The gene calls are TRBV7-9 and TRBJ2-1; the match to TRBD2 covers 7 bases. The CDR3 is 16 residues long. The trim removed 5 bases at V and 3 bases at J, leaving 10 bases unmatched. Per germline, CDR1 SEHNR and CDR2 FQNEAQ (reference sequence). The CDR3 DNA follows: TGTGCCAGCAGCCCCGGGGCGGGGGAGTACTACAATGAGCAGTTCTTC. Translating gives CASSPGAGEYYNEQFF.

The V call is TRBV12-3 or TRBV12-4, the J call TRBJ2-5; 9 nucleotides align to TRBD1. J gave up 5 bases and V 1 base, and 5 bases lay outside the gene matches. The CDR3 extends over 15 amino acids. The CDR3 protein is CASSLGTGGQETQYF. CDR3 DNA: TGTGCCAGCAGTTTAGGTACAGGGGGCCAGGAGACCCAGTACTTC.

The V and J genes are TRBV5-1 and TRBJ2-1; 7 positions match TRBD2. This CDR3 spans 15 amino acids. Per germline, CDR1 SGHRS and CDR2 YFSETQ. The V and J ends lost 5 bases and 4 bases, in that order; junction bases with no gene match: 9. CDR3 sequence (DNA): TGCGCCAGCAGAGAGCTACTAGCGTCATACAATGAGCAGTTCTTC. This sequence encodes CASRELLASYNEQFF.

In its sample, this clonotype was seen a few times. The chain links TRBV27 to TRBJ2-7; D possibly uses TRBD1 or TRBD2 (6 bases each). This CDR3 contains 18 residues. CDR1 is MNHEY and CDR2 is SMNVEV in the germline V gene (reference sequence). Trimming pared 7 bases from V and 3 bases from J, leaving 28 bases between. The CDR3 loop reads CASTHFPWMGGVSYEQYF. CDR3 nucleotides: TGTGCCAGCACCCATTTCCCCTGGATGGGGGGCGTAAGCTACGAGCAGTACTTC.

Here the CDR3 reads CASSVDRHTEAFF. The CDR3 DNA reads TGCGCCAGCAGCGTCGACAGACACACTGAAGCTTTCTTT. V gene TRBV5-1 combines with J gene TRBJ1-1; maybe TRBD1 (5 bases). The V end lost 4 bases, the J end lost 3 bases, and 10 bases lay between the germline ends. The CDR3 length is 13 residues. CDR1 is SGHRS and CDR2 is YFSETQ in the germline V gene.

The gene calls are TRBV20-1 and TRBJ1-1, with a weak D call TRBD1 (5 bases). There are 14 residues in the CDR3. Trimming left V 5 bases short and J 1 base short, with 14 bases between. CDR1 is DFQATT, CDR2 SNEGSKA, per germline (reference sequence). The CDR3 sequence: CSAWSRQTNTEAFF. The CDR3 nucleotides are TGCAGTGCTTGGAGTAGACAGACGAACACTGAAGCTTTCTTT.

This sequence joins TRBV7-8 and TRBJ1-4, with D tentatively TRBD1 (6 bases). CDR3 length: 14 amino acids. Germline loops: CDR1 SGHVS, CDR2 FQNEAQ. V lost 5 bases and J 7 bases, leaving 14 bases between the germline ends. The CDR3 region is CASSERGAREKLFF. The CDR3 nucleotides are TGTGCCAGCAGCGAGAGGGGGGCGCGTGAAAAACTGTTTTTT.

This clonotype occurred a few times. The chain has TRBV11-2 and TRBJ2-1; possible D gene TRBD2, 7 bases. From germline, CDR1 is SGHAT and CDR2 FQNNGV. The CDR3 is 15 amino acids. Deletions cut 4 bases from V and 6 bases from J, with 16 bases between. The CDR3 here is CASSSRGQSFNEQFF. The DNA for the CDR3 is TGTGCCAGCAGCTCGCGGGGGCAGAGTTTCAATGAGCAGTTCTTC.

The sample holds a few counts of this clonotype. The chain is built from TRBV4-1 and TRBJ2-3; tentative D call: TRBD2 (5 bases). Germline V CDR1 and CDR2: MGHRA, YSYEKL. V lost 4 bases and J lost 3, with 14 bases in between. The CDR3 totals 15 residues. The CDR3 nucleotides are TGCGCCAGCAGCCGGTTTGAGGGTAGGACAGATACGCAGTATTTT. Its protein product is CASSRFEGRTDTQYF.

The V gene is TRBV5-1, the J gene TRBJ2-3; D may match TRBD1 or TRBD2 (7 bases each). Germline loops: CDR1 SGHRS, CDR2 YFSETQ. Trimming removed 4 bases from V and 0 bases from J, with 15 bases in between. The CDR3 is 16 residues long. Written as DNA, the CDR3 is TGCGCCAGCAGCCCCGGCGGGGGACAGAGCACAGATACGCAGTATTTT. Its translation: CASSPGGGQSTDTQYF.

This clonotype showed up just a few times. The chain combines TRBV12-3 or TRBV12-4 with TRBJ1-2; a possible D gene is TRBD1 (6 bases). The CDR3 contains 13 residues. Trimming removed 5 bases from V and 4 bases from J, with 11 bases in between. DNA of the CDR3: TGTGCCAGCAGTGACACAGGGATCTATGGCTACACCTTC. It specifies CASSDTGIYGYTF.

This clonotype was seen repeatedly, ten times or more. The gene calls are TRBV6-4 and TRBJ2-1; 13 bases are a match to TRBD2. The CDR3 extends over 15 amino acids. Germline V lookup: CDR1 MRHNA, CDR2 SNTAGT. V dropped 4 bases and J dropped 5; count of bases not matched to a gene: 2. Written as DNA, the CDR3 is TGTGCCAGCAGTGCGGGACTAGCGGGGAACAATGAGCAGTTCTTC. Its protein is CASSAGLAGNNEQFF.

This clonotype came up a few times. The rearrangement links TRBV20-1 to TRBJ2-7; TRBD1 matches at 7 bases. This CDR3 contains 11 residues. Germline values: CDR1 DFQATT, CDR2 SNEGSKA (reference sequence). The CDR3 protein is CSLRQGYEQYF. The CDR3 DNA follows: TGCAGCCTGAGACAGGGCTACGAGCAGTACTTC.

This clonotype has more than one count but fewer than ten. The chain has TRBV2 and TRBJ2-3; TRBD2 matches at 10 bases. Germline lookup yields CDR1 SNHLY and CDR2 FYNNEI. This CDR3 is built from 15 residues. V was pared by 7 bases and J by 6 bases, with 10 bases of the junction left unmatched. The CDR3, as DNA: TGTGCCAGCAAGCTCCTAGCGGGGGCGGTTGATACGCAGTATTTT. Translation gives CASKLLAGAVDTQYF. The full variable domain, rest sourced from reference TRBV2 and TRBJ2-3, is EPEVTQTPSHQVTQMGQEVILRCVPISNHLYFYWYRQILGQKVEFLVSFYNNEISEKSEIFDDQFSVERPDGSNFTLKIRSTKLEDSAMYFCASKLLAGAVDTQYFGPGTRLTVL.

V is TRBV12-3 or TRBV12-4 and J is TRBJ2-5, with 7 bases fitting TRBD2. The CDR3 runs to 14 residues. After removal of 3 bases from V and 2 bases from J, the junction contained 3 bases not matched to a gene. CDR3 DNA: TGTGCCAGCAGTTTCTGGGGGGGACAAGAGACCCAGTACTTC. This encodes CASSFWGGQETQYF.

This clonotype has a handful of counts. J is TRBJ2-3 and V is TRBV3-1; tentatively, D is TRBD2 (5 bases). The CDR3 has 15 residues. Germline V CDR1 and CDR2: LGHDT, YNNKEL (reference sequence). Trimming left V 3 bases short and J 0 bases short, with 10 bases between. CDR3 region: CASSHSGKSTDTQYF. The CDR3 DNA sequence: TGTGCCAGCAGCCACTCGGGGAAAAGCACAGATACGCAGTATTTT.